Sequencing of this T cell receptor (beta chain) was carried out in a study of blood T cells in healthy people across ages. Overall study results and limits: A strong correlation was seen between TCR beta diversity and naive T cell percentage.

CDR3 length equals 15 residues. Trimming removed 5 bases at V and 4 bases at J, with 17 bases between. From germline, CDR1 is MDHEN and CDR2 SYDVKM. For this clonotype: The target antigen is unknown.

A J-beta primer mix and a sample-barcoded 5' primer were used in a second PCR of about 6 to 12 cycles. TCRdb reprocessed the 5' RACE reads with MiXCR, giving one entry per CDR3 protein. The profile shows about 830,000 distinct CDR3 sequences, approximately 67% of them singletons. The rearrangement joins TRBV28 to TRBJ2-5, with D possibly being TRBD1 (6 bases). The TCR comes from a man aged 30-40 years in good health. The material sequenced was blood. The CDR3, as DNA: TGTGCCAGCAGTACCCAGACAGGCCCGGGAGAGACCCAGTACTTC. Amino acid sequence: CASSTQTGPGETQYF. The full variable domain, in which reference TRBV28 and TRBJ2-5 provide the parts outside the CDR3, is DVKVTQSSRYLVKRTGEKVFLECVQDMDHENMFWYRQDPGLGLRLIYFSYDVKMKEKGDIPEGYSVSREKKERFSLILESASTNQTSMYLCASSTQTGPGETQYFGPGTRLLVL.